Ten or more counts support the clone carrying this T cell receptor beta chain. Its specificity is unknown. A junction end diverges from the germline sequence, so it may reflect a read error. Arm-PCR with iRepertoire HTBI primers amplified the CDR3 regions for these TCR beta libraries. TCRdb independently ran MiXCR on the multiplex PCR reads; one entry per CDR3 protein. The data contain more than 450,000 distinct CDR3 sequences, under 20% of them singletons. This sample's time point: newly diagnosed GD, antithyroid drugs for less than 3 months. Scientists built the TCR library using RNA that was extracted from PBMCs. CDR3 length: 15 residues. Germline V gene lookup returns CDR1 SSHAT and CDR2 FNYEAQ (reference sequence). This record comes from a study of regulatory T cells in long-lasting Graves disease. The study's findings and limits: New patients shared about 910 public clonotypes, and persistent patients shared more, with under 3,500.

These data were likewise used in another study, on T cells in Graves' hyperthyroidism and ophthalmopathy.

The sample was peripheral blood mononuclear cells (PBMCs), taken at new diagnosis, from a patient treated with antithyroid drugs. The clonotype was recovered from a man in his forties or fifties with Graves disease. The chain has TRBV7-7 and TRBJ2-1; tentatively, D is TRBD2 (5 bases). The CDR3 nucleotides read TGTGCTAGCAGCCCTCAGCGGTCCTCCTACAATGAGCAGTTCTTC. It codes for CASSPQRSSYNEQFF.